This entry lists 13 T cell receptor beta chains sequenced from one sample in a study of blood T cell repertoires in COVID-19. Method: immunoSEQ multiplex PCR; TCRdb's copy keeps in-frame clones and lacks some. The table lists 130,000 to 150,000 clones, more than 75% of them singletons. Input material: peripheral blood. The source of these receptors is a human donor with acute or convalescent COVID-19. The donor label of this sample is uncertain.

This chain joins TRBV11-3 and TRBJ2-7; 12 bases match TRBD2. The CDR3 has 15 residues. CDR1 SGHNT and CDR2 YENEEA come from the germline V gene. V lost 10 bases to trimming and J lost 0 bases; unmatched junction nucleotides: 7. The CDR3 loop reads CATWEGLAGSYEQYF. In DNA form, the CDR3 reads TGTGCCACCTGGGAGGGACTAGCGGGCTCCTACGAGCAGTACTTC.

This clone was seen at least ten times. The CDR3 reads CASSLAEGVGYGYTF. The CDR3 coding sequence is TGCGCCAGCAGCTTGGCCGAGGGAGTAGGGTATGGCTACACCTTC. The rearrangement joins TRBV5-1 to TRBJ1-2; no firm D call. Per the germline V gene, CDR1 is SGHRS and CDR2 is YFSETQ. The CDR3 is 15 residues long. Trimming shortened V by 0 bases and J by 5 bases, and 14 bases separated the two germline ends. Supplemented by reference TRBV5-1 and TRBJ1-2, the full variable domain reads KAGVTQTPRYLIKTRGQQVTLSCSPISGHRSVSWYQQTPGQGLQFLFEYFSETQRNKGNFPGRFSGRQFSNSRSEMNVSTLELGDSALYLCASSLAEGVGYGYTFGSGTRLTVV.

The CDR3 DNA reads TGTGCCAGCAGCAAAACCCGACAGGGGGGGCGGGAGAGCTCCTACGAGCAGTACGTC. It specifies CASSKTRQGGRESSYEQYV. The chain carries TRBV21-1 and TRBJ2-7; no DNA check was done on the table's D call, TRBD1. TRBV21-1 is termed a pseudogene. There are 19 residues in the CDR3.

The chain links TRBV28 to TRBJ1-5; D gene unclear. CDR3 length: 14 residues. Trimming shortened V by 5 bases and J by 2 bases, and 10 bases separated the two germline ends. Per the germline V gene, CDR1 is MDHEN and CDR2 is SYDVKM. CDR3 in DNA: TGTGCCAGCAGTCCCGATGCAGGCAATCAGCCCCAGCATTTT. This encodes CASSPDAGNQPQHF.

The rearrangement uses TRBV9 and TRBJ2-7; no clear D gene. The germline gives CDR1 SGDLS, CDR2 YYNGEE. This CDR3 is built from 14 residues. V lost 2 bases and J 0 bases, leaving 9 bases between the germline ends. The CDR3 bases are TGTGCCAGCAGCGTTGGGCAGAACTCCTACGAGCAGTACTTC. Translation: CASSVGQNSYEQYF.

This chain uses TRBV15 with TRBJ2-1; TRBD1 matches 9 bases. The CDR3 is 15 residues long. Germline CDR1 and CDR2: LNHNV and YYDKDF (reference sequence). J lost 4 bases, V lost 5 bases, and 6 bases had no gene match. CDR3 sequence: CATSGTGTGYNEQFF. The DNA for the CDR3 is TGTGCCACCAGCGGTACCGGGACAGGGTACAATGAGCAGTTCTTC.

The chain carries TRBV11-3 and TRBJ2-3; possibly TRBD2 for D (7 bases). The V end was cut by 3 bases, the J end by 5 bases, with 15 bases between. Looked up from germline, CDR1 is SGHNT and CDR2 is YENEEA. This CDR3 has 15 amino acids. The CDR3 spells CASSFGGGPGDTQYF. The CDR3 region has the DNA TGTGCCAGCAGCTTTGGCGGGGGCCCGGGAGATACGCAGTATTTT.

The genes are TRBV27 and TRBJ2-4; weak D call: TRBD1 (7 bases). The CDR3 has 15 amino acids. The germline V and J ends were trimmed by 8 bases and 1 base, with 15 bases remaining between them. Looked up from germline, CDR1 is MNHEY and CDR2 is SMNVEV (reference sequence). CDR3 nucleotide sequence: TGTGCCAGCGGAAGGCCAGGGGGGGCCAAAAACATTCAGTACTTC. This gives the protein CASGRPGGAKNIQYF.

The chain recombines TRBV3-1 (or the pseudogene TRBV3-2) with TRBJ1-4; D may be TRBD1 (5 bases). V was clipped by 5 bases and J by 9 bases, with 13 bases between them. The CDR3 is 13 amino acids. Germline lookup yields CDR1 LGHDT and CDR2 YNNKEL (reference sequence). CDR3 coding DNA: TGTGCCAGCAGCGGGGGGAATAACAAAAAACTGTTTTTT. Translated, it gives CASSGGNNKKLFF.

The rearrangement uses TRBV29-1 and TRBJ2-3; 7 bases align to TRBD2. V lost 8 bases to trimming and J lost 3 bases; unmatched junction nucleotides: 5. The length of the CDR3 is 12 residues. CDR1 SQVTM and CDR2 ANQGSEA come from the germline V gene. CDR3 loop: CSPGLVTDTQYF. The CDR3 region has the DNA TGCAGCCCCGGACTAGTGACAGATACGCAGTATTTT.

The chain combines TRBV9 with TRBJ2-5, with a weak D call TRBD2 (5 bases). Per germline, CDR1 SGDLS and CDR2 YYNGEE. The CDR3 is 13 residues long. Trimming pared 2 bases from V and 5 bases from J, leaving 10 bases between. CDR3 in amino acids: CASSVGVVETQYF. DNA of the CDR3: TGTGCCAGCAGCGTGGGAGTAGTCGAGACCCAGTACTTC.

The CDR3 region is CASSLQGDEQYF. The CDR3 DNA follows: TGTGCCAGCAGCTTGCAAGGGGACGAGCAGTACTTC. The rearrangement uses TRBV5-6 and TRBJ2-7; D may be TRBD1 (5 bases). From germline, CDR1 is SGHDT and CDR2 YYEEEE. Trimming pared 1 base from V and 5 bases from J, leaving 7 bases between. The CDR3 is 12 amino acids.

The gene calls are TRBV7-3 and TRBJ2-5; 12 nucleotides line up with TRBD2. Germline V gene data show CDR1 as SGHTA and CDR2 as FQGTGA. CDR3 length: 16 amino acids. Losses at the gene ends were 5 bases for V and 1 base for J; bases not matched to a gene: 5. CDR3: CASSPLAGGPQETQYF. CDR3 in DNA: TGTGCCAGCAGCCCGCTAGCGGGGGGGCCCCAAGAGACCCAGTACTTC.